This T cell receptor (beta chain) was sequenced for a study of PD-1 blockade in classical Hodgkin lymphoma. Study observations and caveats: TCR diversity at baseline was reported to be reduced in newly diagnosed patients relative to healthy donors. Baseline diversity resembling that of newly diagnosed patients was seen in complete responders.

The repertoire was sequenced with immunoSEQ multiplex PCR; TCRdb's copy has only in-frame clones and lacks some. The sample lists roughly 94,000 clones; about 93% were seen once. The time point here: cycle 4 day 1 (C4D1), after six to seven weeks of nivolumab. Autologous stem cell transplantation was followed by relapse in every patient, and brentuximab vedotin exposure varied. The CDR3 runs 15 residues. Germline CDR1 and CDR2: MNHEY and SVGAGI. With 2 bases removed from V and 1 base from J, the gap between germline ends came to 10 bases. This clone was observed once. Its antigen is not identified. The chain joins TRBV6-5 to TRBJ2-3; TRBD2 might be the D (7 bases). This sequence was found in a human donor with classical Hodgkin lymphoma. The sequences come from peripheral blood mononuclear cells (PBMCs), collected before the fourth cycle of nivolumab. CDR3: CASSYEGGGTDTQYF. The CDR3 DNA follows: TGTGCCAGCAGTTACGAGGGGGGGGGCACAGATACGCAGTATTTT.